The text below deals with one T cell receptor (beta chain). The size of this beta chain means little, since it is a stray read in a library made for alpha chains. The time point denotes: sample taken at primary tumor resection. Unsorted samples of tumor, nontumor lung or frozen PBMC had their whole RNA sequenced. TCRdb reanalysed the 5' RACE reads using MiXCR and keeps one entry per CDR3 protein. The table lists about 5,400 distinct CDR3 sequences, about a third of them singletons. This entry comes from a study of spatial heterogeneity in lung cancer. The CDR3 is 11 amino acids. Trimming took 1 base from V and 8 from J, leaving 3 bases between them. The germline CDR1 and CDR2 sequences are SGHTA and FQGNSA.

The starting material was PBMCs, obtained at surgery. This receptor was obtained from a female donor with early-stage non-small cell lung cancer. The rearrangement links TRBV7-2 to TRBJ2-1; D ambiguous. The CDR3 loop is CASSLVYEQFF. The CDR3 DNA sequence: TGTGCCAGCAGCTTAGTCTATGAGCAGTTCTTC.